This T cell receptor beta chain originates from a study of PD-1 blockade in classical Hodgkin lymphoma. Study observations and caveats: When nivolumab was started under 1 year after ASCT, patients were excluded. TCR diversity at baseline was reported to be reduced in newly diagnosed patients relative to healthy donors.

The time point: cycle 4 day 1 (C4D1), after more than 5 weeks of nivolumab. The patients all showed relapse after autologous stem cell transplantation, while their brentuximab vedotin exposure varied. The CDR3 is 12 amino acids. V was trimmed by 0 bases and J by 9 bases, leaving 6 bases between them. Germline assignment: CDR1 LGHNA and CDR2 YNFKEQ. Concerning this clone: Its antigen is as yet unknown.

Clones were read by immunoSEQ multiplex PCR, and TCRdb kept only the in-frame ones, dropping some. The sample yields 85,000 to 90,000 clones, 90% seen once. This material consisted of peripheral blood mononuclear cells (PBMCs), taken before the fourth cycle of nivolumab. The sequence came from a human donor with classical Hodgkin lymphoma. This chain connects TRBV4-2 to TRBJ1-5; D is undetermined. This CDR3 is CASSQDIGPQHF. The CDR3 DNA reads TGTGCCAGCAGCCAAGATATTGGGCCCCAGCATTTT.